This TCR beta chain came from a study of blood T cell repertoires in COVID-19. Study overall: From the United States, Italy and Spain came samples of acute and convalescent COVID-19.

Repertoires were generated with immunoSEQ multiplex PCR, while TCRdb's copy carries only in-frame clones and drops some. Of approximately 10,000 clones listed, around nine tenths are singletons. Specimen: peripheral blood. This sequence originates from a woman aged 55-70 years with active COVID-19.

CDR3 protein: CMRRGLGNEQFF. The CDR3 DNA reads as TGTATGAGAAGGGGACTAGGCAATGAGCAGTTCTTC. The chain joins TRBV2 to TRBJ2-1, with TRBD2 identical over 8 bases. Germline V gene data show CDR1 as SNHLY and CDR2 as FYNNEI. CDR3 length: 12 residues.